This TCR beta chain emerged from a study of cytomegalovirus exposure and HLA in healthy donors. Points from the study as a whole: The study designated some 180 TCR beta chains cytomegalovirus-associated. The classifier reportedly diagnosed cytomegalovirus status with high specificity and sensitivity. Three CMV-associated chains proved CMV antigen-specific in vitro.

The V gene lost 3 bases and the J gene lost 0 bases, with 12 bases spanning the gap. Germline V gene lookup returns CDR1 MDHEN and CDR2 SYDVKM. The CDR3 totals 17 residues. The donors were in the approximately 130-subject validation cohort; that cohort was separate from the 666-subject first cohort. Details on this clone: Its specificity is unknown.

TCRdb's table, derived via immunoSEQ multiplex PCR, lists solely in-frame clones and lacks some. The sample yields about 140,000 clones, just over 85% seen once. The chain recombines TRBV28 with TRBJ1-6; TRBD1 is a possible D gene (6 bases). The sequencing input was PBMCs. The sequence was collected from a woman under 30 in good health and CMV-seropositive. DNA of the CDR3: TGTGCCAGCAGTTTCAGAGGACAGAGCTCCTATAATTCACCCCTCCACTTT. Its protein is CASSFRGQSSYNSPLHF.